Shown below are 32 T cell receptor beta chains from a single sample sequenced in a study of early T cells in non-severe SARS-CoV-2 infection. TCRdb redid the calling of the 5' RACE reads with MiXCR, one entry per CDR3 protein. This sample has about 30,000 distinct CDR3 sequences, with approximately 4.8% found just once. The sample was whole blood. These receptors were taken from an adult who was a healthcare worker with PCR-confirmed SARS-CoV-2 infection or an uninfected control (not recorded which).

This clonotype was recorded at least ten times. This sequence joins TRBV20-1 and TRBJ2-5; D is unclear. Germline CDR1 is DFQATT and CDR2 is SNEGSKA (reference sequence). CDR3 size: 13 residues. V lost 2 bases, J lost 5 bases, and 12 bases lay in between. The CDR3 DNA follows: TGCAGTGCTAGATCTTTAGCCGGGGAGACCCAGTACTTC. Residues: CSARSLAGETQYF.

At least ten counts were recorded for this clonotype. Written as DNA, the CDR3 is TGTGCCAGCCGGGCGGGGGCGCATGAGCAGTTCTTC. Protein product: CASRAGAHEQFF. The genes are TRBV12-3 or TRBV12-4 and TRBJ2-1, with D tentatively TRBD2 (7 bases). This CDR3 region has 12 residues. Between the trimmed V and J ends, which lost 8 bases and 8 bases, there was a span of 13 bases.

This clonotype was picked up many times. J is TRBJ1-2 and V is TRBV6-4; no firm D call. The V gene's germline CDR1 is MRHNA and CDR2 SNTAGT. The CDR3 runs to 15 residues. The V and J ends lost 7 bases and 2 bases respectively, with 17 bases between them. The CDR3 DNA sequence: TGTGCCAGCAAATCGGACGGATTGACCAACTATGGCTACACCTTC. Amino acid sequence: CASKSDGLTNYGYTF.

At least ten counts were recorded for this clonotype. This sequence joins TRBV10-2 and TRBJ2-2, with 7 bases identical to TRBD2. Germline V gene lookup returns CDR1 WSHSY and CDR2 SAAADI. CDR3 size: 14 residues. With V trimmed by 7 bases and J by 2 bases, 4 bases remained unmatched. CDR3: CASNGLDNTGELFF. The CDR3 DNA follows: TGCGCCAGCAATGGACTAGACAACACCGGGGAGCTGTTTTTT.

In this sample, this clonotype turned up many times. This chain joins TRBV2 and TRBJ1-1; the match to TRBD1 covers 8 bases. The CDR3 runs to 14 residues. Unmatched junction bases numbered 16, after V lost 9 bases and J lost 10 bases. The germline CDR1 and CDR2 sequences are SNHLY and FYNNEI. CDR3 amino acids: CASLQTGDHSGAFF. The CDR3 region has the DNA TGTGCCAGTCTACAGACAGGGGATCATTCCGGAGCTTTCTTT. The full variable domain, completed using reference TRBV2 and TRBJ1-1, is EPEVTQTPSHQVTQMGQEVILRCVPISNHLYFYWYRQILGQKVEFLVSFYNNEISEKSEIFDDQFSVERPDGSNFTLKIRSTKLEDSAMYFCASLQTGDHSGAFFGQGTRLTVV.

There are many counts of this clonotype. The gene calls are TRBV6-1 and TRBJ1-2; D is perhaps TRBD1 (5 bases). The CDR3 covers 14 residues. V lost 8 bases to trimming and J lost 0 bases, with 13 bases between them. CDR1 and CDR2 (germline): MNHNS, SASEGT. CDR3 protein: CASRDVGTNYGYTF. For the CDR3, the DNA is TGTGCCAGCCGGGACGTGGGAACTAACTATGGCTACACCTTC.

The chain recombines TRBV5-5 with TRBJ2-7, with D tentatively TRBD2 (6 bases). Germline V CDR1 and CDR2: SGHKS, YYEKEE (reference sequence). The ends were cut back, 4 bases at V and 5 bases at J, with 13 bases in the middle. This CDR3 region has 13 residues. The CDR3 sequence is CASSHSGSHEQYF. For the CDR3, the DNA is TGTGCCAGCAGCCACTCCGGGAGCCACGAGCAGTACTTC.

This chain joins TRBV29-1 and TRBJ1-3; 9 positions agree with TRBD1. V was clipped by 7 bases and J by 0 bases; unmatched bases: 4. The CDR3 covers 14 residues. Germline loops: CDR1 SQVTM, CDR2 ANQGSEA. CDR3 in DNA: TGCAGCGCCGGACAGGGGACCTCTGGAAACACCATATATTTT. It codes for CSAGQGTSGNTIYF.

This CDR3 is CASSVSTGINTGELFF. The CDR3 DNA follows: TGTGCCAGCAGCGTCTCCACAGGGATAAACACCGGGGAGCTGTTTTTT. V and J are TRBV11-2 and TRBJ2-2; perhaps TRBD1 as D (6 bases). This CDR3 region has 16 residues. Germline V gene sequence: CDR1 SGHAT, CDR2 FQNNGV. Trimming shortened V by 5 bases and J by 2 bases, and 15 bases separated the two germline ends.

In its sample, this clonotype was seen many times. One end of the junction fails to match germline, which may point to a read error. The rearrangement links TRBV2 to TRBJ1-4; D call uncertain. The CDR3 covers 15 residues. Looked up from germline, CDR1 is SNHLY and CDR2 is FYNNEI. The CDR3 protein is CASALEHSKNDKLFF. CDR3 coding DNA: TGTGCCAGCGCGCTGGAGCACAGTAAGAATGACAAACTGTTTTTT.

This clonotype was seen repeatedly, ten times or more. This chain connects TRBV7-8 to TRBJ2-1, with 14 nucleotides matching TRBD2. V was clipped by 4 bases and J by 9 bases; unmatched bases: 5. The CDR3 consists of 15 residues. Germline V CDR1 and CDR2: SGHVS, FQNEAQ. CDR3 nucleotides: TGTGCCAGCAGCTGGGGACTAGCGGGAGTCGGTGAGCAGTTCTTC. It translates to CASSWGLAGVGEQFF.

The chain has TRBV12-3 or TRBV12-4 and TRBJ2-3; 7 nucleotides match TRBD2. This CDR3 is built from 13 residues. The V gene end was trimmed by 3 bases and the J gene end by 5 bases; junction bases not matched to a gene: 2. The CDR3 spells CASSLLAGDTQYF. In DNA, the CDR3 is TGTGCCAGCAGTTTGTTAGCGGGAGATACGCAGTATTTT.

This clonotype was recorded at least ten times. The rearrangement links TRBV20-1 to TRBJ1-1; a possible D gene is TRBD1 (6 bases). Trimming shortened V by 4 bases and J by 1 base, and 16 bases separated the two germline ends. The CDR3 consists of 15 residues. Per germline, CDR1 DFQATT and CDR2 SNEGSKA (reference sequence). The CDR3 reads CSAISLGRGNTEAFF. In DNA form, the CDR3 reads TGCAGTGCTATTTCTCTCGGCAGGGGGAACACTGAAGCTTTCTTT.

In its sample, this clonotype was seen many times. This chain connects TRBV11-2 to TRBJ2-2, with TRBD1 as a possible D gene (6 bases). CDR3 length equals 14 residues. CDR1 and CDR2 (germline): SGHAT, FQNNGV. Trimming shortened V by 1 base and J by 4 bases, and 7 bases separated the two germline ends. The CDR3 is CASSLGGGTGELFF. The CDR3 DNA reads TGTGCCAGCAGCTTAGGAGGGGGCACCGGGGAGCTGTTTTTT.

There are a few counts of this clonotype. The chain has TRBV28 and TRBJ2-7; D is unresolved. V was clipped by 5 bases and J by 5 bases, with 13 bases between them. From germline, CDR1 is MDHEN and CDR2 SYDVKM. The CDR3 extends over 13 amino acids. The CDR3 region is CASSPPPPHEQYF. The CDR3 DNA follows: TGTGCCAGCAGTCCACCCCCCCCCCACGAGCAGTACTTC.

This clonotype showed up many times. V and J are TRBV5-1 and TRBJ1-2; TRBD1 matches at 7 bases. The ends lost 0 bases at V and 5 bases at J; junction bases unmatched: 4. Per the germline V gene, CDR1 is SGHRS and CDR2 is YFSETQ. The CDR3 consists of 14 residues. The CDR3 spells CASSLGGTEYGYTF. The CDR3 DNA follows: TGCGCCAGCAGCTTGGGGGGGACAGAGTATGGCTACACCTTC. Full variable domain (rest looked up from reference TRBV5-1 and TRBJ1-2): KAGVTQTPRYLIKTRGQQVTLSCSPISGHRSVSWYQQTPGQGLQFLFEYFSETQRNKGNFPGRFSGRQFSNSRSEMNVSTLELGDSALYLCASSLGGTEYGYTFGSGTRLTVV.

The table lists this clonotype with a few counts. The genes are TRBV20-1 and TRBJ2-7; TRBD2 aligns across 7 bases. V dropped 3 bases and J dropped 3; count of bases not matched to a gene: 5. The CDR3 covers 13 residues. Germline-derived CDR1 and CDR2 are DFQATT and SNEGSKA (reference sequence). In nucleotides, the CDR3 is TGCAGTGCTAGGGCTAGCGGATTCTACGAGCAGTACTTC. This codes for CSARASGFYEQYF.

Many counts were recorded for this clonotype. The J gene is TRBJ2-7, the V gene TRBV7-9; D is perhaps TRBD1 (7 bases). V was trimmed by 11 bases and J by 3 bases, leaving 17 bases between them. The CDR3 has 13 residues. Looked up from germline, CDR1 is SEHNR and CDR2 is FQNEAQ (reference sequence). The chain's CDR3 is CAGAGTAYYEQYF. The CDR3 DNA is TGTGCCGGCGCGGGGACAGCTTACTACGAGCAGTACTTC.

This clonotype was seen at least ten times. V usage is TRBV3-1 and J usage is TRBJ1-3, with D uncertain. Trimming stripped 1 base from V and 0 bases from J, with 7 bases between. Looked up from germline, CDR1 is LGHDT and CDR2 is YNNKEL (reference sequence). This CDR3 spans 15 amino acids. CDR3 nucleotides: TGTGCCAGCAGCCAAGCGGCACCCTCTGGAAACACCATATATTTT. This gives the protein CASSQAAPSGNTIYF.

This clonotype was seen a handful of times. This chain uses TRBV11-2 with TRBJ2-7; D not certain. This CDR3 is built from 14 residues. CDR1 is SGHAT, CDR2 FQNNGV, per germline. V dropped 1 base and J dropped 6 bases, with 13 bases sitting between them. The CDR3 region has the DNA TGTGCCAGCAGCTTAGGGATCTACCCGTCCGAGCAGTACTTC. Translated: CASSLGIYPSEQYF.

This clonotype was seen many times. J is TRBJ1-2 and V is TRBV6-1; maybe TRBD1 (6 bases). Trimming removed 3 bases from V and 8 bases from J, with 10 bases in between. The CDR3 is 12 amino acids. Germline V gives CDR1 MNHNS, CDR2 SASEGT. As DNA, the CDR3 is TGTGCCAGCAGTGAGAGACAGGAAGGCTACACCTTC. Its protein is CASSERQEGYTF.

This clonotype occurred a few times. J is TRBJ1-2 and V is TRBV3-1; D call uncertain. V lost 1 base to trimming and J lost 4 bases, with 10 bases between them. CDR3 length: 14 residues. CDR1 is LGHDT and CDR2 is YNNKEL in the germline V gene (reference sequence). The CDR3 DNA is TGTGCCAGCAGCCAAGTAGGCTGGGGCTATGGCTACACCTTC. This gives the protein CASSQVGWGYGYTF.

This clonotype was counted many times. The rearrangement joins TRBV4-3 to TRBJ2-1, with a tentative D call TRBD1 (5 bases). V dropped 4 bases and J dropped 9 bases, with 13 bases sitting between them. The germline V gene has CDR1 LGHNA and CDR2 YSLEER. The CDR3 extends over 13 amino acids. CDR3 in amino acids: CASSLASRGEQFF. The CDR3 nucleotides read TGCGCCAGCAGCCTTGCCAGTAGGGGTGAGCAGTTCTTC.

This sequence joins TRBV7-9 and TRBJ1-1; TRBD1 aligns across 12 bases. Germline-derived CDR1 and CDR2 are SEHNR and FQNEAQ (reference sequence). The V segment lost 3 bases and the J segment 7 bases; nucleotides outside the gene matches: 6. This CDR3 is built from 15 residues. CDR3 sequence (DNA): TGTGCCAGCAGCTTGGGGACAGGGGGCGCGGGTGAAGCTTTCTTT. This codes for CASSLGTGGAGEAFF. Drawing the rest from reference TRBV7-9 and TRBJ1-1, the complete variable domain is DTGVSQNPRHKITKRGQNVTFRCDPISEHNRLYWYRQTLGQGPEFLTYFQNEAQLEKSRLLSDRFSAERPKGSFSTLEIQRTEQGDSAMYLCASSLGTGGAGEAFFGQGTRLTVV.

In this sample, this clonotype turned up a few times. The CDR3 nucleotides are TGTGCCAGCAGCTTGGCCGGTAGAACCGGCTCTGGAAACACCATATATTTT. This gives the protein CASSLAGRTGSGNTIYF. The V gene is TRBV5-5, the J gene TRBJ1-3; D remains unclear. V shed 0 bases and J shed 0 bases, with 13 bases lying between them. This CDR3 is built from 17 residues. The germline V gene has CDR1 SGHKS and CDR2 YYEKEE (reference sequence).

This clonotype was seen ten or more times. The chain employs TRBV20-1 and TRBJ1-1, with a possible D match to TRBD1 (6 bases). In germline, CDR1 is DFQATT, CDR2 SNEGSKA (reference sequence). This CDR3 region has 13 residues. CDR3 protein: CNAQEQGRTEAFF. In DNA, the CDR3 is TGCAACGCACAGGAGCAGGGGAGAACTGAAGCTTTCTTT.

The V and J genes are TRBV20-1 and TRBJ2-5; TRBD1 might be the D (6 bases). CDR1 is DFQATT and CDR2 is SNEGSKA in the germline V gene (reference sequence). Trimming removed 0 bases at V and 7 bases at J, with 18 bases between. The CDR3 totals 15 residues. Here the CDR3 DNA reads TGCAGTGCTAGAGACCTGATGACAGGATCATCGACCCAGTACTTC. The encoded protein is CSARDLMTGSSTQYF.

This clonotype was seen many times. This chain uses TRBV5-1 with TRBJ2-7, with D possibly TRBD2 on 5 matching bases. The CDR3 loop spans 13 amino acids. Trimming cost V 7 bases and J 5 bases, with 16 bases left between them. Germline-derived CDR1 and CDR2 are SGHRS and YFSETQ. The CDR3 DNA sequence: TGCGCCAGCCAGAGGGAATGGGGAAACGAGCAGTACTTC. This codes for CASQREWGNEQYF.

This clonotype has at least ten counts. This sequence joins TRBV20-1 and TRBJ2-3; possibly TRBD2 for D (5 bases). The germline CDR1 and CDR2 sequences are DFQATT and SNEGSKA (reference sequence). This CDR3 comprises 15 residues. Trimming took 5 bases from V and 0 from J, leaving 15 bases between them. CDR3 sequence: CSAGEPGSSTDTQYF. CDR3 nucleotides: TGCAGTGCTGGCGAACCGGGATCTAGCACAGATACGCAGTATTTT.

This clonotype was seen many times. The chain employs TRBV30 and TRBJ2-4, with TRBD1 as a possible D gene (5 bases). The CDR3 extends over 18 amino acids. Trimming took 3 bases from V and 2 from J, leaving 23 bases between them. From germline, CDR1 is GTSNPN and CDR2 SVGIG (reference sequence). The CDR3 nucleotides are TGTGCCTGGAGCGCCGATCAGACAGATAAGTGGTCCAAAAACATTCAGTACTTC. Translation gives CAWSADQTDKWSKNIQYF.

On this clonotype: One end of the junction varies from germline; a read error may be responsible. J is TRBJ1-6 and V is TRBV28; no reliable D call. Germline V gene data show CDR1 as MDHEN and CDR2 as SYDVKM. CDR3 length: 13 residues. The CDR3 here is CASSPEMNSPFHF. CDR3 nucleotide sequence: TGTGCCAGCAGCCCCGAAATGAATTCACCCTTCCACTTT.

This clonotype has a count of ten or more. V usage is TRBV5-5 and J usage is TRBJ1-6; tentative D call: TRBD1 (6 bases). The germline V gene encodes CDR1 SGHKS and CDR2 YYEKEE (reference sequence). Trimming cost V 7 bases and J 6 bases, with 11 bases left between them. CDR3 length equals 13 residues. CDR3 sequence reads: CASGRDTNSPLHF. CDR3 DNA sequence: TGTGCCAGCGGGCGGGACACTAATTCACCCCTCCACTTT.